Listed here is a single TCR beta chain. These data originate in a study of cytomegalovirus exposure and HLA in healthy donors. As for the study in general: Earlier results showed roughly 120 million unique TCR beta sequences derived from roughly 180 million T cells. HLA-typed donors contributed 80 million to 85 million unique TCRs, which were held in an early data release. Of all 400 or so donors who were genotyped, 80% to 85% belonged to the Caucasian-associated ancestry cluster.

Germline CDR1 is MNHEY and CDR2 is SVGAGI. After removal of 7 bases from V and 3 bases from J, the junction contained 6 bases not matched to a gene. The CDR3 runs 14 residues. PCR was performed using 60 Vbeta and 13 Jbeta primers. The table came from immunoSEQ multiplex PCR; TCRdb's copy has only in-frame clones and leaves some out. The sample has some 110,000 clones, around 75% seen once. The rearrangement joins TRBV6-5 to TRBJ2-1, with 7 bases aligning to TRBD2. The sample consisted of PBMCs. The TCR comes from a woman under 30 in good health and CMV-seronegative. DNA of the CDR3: TGTGCCAGCACCCGGGGAGGGAGCTACAATGAGCAGTTCTTC. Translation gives CASTRGGSYNEQFF.